The rows below give T cell receptor beta chains drawn from one sample of a study of CD8 T cells in ankylosing spondylitis. Using its own MiXCR run on the 5' RACE reads, TCRdb lists one record per CDR3 protein. The table includes 750,000 to 850,000 distinct CDR3 sequences, about an eighth detected once. The sequenced sample was blood, either unsorted or a sorted T cell fraction (not recorded which). The receptor set was obtained from a male donor with ankylosing spondylitis. CDR3s include the opening cysteine and the closing phenylalanine or tryptophan. D genes are given only for firm matches. The size of a clone is reported for some rows only, either as once, few or many, or as a class for expanded clones.

D gene,J gene,CDR3 length,V gene,clone size,CDR3 DNA,CDR3 protein
TRBD1,TRBJ1-2,15,TRBV15,few,TGTGCCACCAGCACCGACAGGGGCTCCCACTATGGCTACACCTTC,CATSTDRGSHYGYTF
.,TRBJ1-2,14,TRBV6-1,.,TGTGCCAGCAGTGAGGTCAGGAATAACTATGGCTACACCTTC,CASSEVRNNYGYTF
TRBD1,TRBJ1-2,15,TRBV14,few,TGTGCCAGCAGCCAAGCCGGACAGGGGATTTATGGCTACACCTTC,CASSQAGQGIYGYTF
.,TRBJ1-2,15,TRBV7-2,many,TGTGCCAGCAGCTTAGACCAGGGAGGAGGGTATGGCTACACCTTC,CASSLDQGGGYGYTF
.,TRBJ1-2,16,TRBV28,few,TGTGCCAGCAGTTTCCCTCGGGGGCAGGACGTCTATGGCTACACCTTC,CASSFPRGQDVYGYTF
.,TRBJ2-1,12,TRBV28,few,TGTGCCAGCAGTTCCCTCGAGGACCGGCAGTTCTTC,CASSSLEDRQFF
.,TRBJ1-2,13,TRBV7-2,few,TGTGCCAGCAGCCCCCGGGGACCAATTGGCTACACCTTC,CASSPRGPIGYTF
.,TRBJ2-1,13,TRBV6-2/TRBV6-3,.,TGTGCCAGCAGTTACGACCCGGACGATGAGCAGTTCTTC,CASSYDPDDEQFF
.,TRBJ1-6,17,TRBV12-3/TRBV12-4,few,TGTGCCAGCAGTTTTGTGATAACAGGGACGGTTAATTCACCCCTCCACTTT,CASSFVITGTVNSPLHF
.,TRBJ2-1,11,TRBV29-1,many,TGCAGCGATACCGACCGGGATGAGCAGTTCTTC,CSDTDRDEQFF
TRBD2,TRBJ2-3,18,TRBV6-5,few,TGTGCCAGCAGTTACCCGAGGGGACTAGCGGGCGACACAGATACGCAGTATTTT,CASSYPRGLAGDTDTQYF
TRBD1,TRBJ2-7,15,TRBV5-1,few,TGCGCCAGCAGCTCTTCCGGGACAGGTACCTACGAGCAGTACTTC,CASSSSGTGTYEQYF
.,TRBJ2-7,12,TRBV7-2,.,TGTGCCAGCAGCTTCGGCCTATCAGAGCAGTACTTC,CASSFGLSEQYF
TRBD1,TRBJ2-3,13,TRBV20-1,few,TGCAGTGCTGGACAGGGGGCCAGAGATACGCAGTATTTT,CSAGQGARDTQYF
.,TRBJ1-4,12,TRBV20-1,many,TGCAGTGGTCAGGACAGTCTGAAGAAACTGTTTTTT,CSGQDSLKKLFF
TRBD1,TRBJ2-5,16,TRBV15,.,TGTGCCACCAGCAGAGATCAAGGGACAGGAGGAGAGACCCAGTACTTC,CATSRDQGTGGETQYF
TRBD2,TRBJ2-3,16,TRBV7-7,.,TGTGCTAGCAGTTCCGGACTAGCGGGAGAAGTTGATACGCAGTATTTT,CASSSGLAGEVDTQYF
.,TRBJ2-1,14,TRBV29-1,many,TGCAGCGTTGTACGCGGGTTCTCCTACAATGAGCAGTTCTTC,CSVVRGFSYNEQFF
.,TRBJ1-6,15,TRBV9,.,TGTGCCAGCAGCGTTCTGAGGGAGGGTAATTCACCCCTCCACTTT,CASSVLREGNSPLHF
.,TRBJ1-6,13,TRBV12-3/TRBV12-4,.,TGTGCTAGCTATAATCAGGGACATTCACCCCTCCACTTT,CASYNQGHSPLHF
.,TRBJ1-1,13,TRBV7-2,once,TGTGCCAGTAGGCAGGGGTGGGGGACTGAAGCTTTCTTT,CASRQGWGTEAFF
.,TRBJ2-2,16,TRBV11-3,.,TGTGCCAGCAGCTTAGGTACAGCGAGCAACACCGGGGAGCTGTTTTTT,CASSLGTASNTGELFF
.,TRBJ1-5,14,TRBV15,.,TGTGCCACCAGCAGATTCAGGGCCAATCAGCCCCAGCATTTT,CATSRFRANQPQHF
TRBD1,TRBJ1-2,15,TRBV5-1,few,TGCGCCAGCACCTCGGCTATAGGGGGCTTTGAGGGCTACACCTTC,CASTSAIGGFEGYTF
.,TRBJ1-3,15,TRBV27,few,TGTGCCAGCAGTTTATTCCCAGGGGCTGGAAACACCATATATTTT,CASSLFPGAGNTIYF